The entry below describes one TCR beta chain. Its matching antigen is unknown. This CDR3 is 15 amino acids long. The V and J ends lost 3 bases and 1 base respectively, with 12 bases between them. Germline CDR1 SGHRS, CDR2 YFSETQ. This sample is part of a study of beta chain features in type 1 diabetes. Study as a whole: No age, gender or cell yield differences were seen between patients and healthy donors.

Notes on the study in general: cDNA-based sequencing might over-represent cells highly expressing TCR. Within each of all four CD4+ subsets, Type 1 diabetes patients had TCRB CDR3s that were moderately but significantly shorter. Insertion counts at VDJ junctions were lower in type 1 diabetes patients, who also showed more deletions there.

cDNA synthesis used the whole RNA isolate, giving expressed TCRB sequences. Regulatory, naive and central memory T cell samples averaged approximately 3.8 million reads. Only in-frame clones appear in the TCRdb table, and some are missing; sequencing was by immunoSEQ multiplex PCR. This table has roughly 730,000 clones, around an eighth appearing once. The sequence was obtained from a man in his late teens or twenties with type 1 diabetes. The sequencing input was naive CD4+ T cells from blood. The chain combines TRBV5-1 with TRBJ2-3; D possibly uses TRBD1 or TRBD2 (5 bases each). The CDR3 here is CASSSERGGTDTQYF. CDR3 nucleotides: TGCGCCAGCAGCTCTGAGCGAGGGGGCACAGATACGCAGTATTTT. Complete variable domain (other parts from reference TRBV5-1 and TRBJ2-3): KAGVTQTPRYLIKTRGQQVTLSCSPISGHRSVSWYQQTPGQGLQFLFEYFSETQRNKGNFPGRFSGRQFSNSRSEMNVSTLELGDSALYLCASSSERGGTDTQYFGPGTRLTVL.